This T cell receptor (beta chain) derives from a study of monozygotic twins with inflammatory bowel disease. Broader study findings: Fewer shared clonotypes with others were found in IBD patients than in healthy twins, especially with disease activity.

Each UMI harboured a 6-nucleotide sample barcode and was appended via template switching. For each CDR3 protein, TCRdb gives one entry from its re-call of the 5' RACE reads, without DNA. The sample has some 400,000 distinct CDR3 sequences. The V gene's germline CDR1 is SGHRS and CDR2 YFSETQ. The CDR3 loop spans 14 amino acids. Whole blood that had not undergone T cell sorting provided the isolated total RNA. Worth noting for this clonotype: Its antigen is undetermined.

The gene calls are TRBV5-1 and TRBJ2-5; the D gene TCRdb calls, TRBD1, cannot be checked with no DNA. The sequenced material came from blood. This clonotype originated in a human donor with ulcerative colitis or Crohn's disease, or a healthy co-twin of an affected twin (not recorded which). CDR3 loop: CASSPGAGQETQYF.